The 6 T cell receptor beta chains presented below share a single source sample, sequenced in a study of T cell clonality in common variable immunodeficiency. Libraries were prepared by immunoSEQ multiplex PCR; TCRdb keeps only in-frame clonotypes and omits some of them. The sample has about 74,000 clones, none seen only once; the top ten hold over 0.7%. Sequenced sample: peripheral blood mononuclear cells. These receptors were collected from a person aged 18 to 75 in good health.

About this clone: Read sequence stops 3 residues before the CDR3 end, and the germline J gene provides the missing end. The chain recombines TRBV11-1 with TRBJ2-5, with 9 bases that match TRBD1. V dropped 3 bases and J dropped 4; count of bases not matched to a gene: 6. This CDR3 contains 15 residues. The germline gives CDR1 SGHAT, CDR2 FQDESV (reference sequence). The sequenced CDR3 bases are TGTGCCAGCAGCTTGTCACAGGGGGCGAGAGAGACC. This translates into CASSLSQGARET. The whole CDR3 protein reads CASSLSQGARETQYF.

There are many counts of this clone. Read data end 3 residues before the CDR3 end; the end is taken from the germline J gene. This sequence joins TRBV28 and TRBJ2-7; TRBD1 matches at 11 bases. The V segment lost 4 bases and the J segment 3 bases; nucleotides outside the gene matches: 5. From germline, CDR1 is MDHEN and CDR2 SYDVKM. The CDR3 runs 15 residues. The sequenced part of the CDR3 DNA is TGTGCCAGCAGTTCCTCGGGACAGGGGGACTACGAG. It encodes CASSSSGQGDYE. The entire CDR3 protein reads CASSSSGQGDYEQYF.

This clone came up many times. With the read ending 3 residues before the CDR3 end, the germline J gene is used to fill in that end. Within the sample, other DNA sequences also encode this same CDR3. The chain recombines TRBV5-1 with TRBJ2-3, with 9 bases aligning to TRBD2. The trim removed 4 bases at V and 3 bases at J, leaving 3 bases unmatched. Germline V gives CDR1 SGHRS, CDR2 YFSETQ. The CDR3 is 14 residues long. The CDR3 loop reads CASSSTSGTDTQYF. Partial CDR3 DNA: TGCGCCAGCAGCAGTACTAGCGGGACAGATACG.

At least ten counts were recorded for this clone. The observed sequence ends 3 residues before the CDR3 terminus, with the missing tail filled in from the germline J gene. The chain recombines TRBV5-4 with TRBJ1-1; tentative D call: TRBD1 (6 bases). Germline values: CDR1 SGHNT, CDR2 YYREEE (reference sequence). The V gene lost 4 bases and the J gene lost 1 base, with 17 bases spanning the gap. CDR3 length: 16 amino acids. This CDR3 is CASSVGTGMGNTEAFF. The part of the CDR3 DNA that was read is TGTGCCAGCAGCGTAGGAACAGGGATGGGGAACACTGAA.

In this sample, this clone turned up many times. Partial CDR3 DNA: TGTGCCAGCAGCTTAGTTGGGACAGGGAATCACGAG. Protein product: CASSLVGTGNHE. The complete CDR3 protein is CASSLVGTGNHEQYF. The chain couples TRBV7-2 to TRBJ2-7, with 9 bases identical to TRBD1. The CDR3 end falls 3 residues outside the read, so it is completed with the germline J gene. The junction had 6 bases not matched to a gene; V was cut back by 1 base and J by 5 bases. The germline V gene has CDR1 SGHTA and CDR2 FQGNSA. The CDR3 is made up of 15 amino acids.

This clone was seen repeatedly, ten times or more. The CDR3 end lies 3 residues beyond the end of the read and is filled in from the germline J gene. The chain recombines TRBV19 with TRBJ2-7, with TRBD2 matching 14 bases. This CDR3 has 18 residues. Losses at the gene ends were 1 base for V and 1 base for J; bases not matched to a gene: 6. Germline CDR1 is LNHDA and CDR2 is SQIVND (reference sequence). Incomplete CDR3 DNA: TGTGCCAGTAGTATAGGGACTAGCGGGAGGCCCGGGTCCTACGAG. Amino acid sequence: CASSIGTSGRPGSYE. In full, the CDR3 is CASSIGTSGRPGSYEQYF.